A single sample gave rise to the 23 T cell receptor beta chains below, sequenced in a study of T-cell reconstitution after alpha-beta-depleted transplantation in children. The TCRbeta library was prepared with unique molecular identifiers. Each CDR3 protein is one row after TCRdb ran MiXCR on the PCR reads. Among 700,000 to 850,000 distinct CDR3 sequences listed, about 16% were seen once. The source material was PBMCs, mostly from graft donor cells, sampled 360 days after TCRalphabeta/CD19-depleted stem cell transplant. These receptors all come from a male patient aged 5 to 17 who had a stem cell transplant for acute lymphoblastic leukemia, so the T cells may come from the graft donor.

Only a few counts were recorded for this clonotype. J is TRBJ2-3 and V is TRBV12-5; unclear D gene. The CDR3 totals 12 residues. Germline assignment: CDR1 LGHNT and CDR2 FRNRAP. The germline V and J ends were trimmed by 4 bases and 6 bases, with 8 bases remaining between them. CDR3 amino acids: CASGSTWDTQYF. The CDR3 DNA follows: TGTGCTAGTGGTTCGACGTGGGATACGCAGTATTTT. The full variable domain, completed using reference TRBV12-5 and TRBJ2-3, is DARVTQTPRHKVTEMGQEVTMRCQPILGHNTVFWYRQTMMQGLELLAYFRNRAPLDDSGMPKDRFSAEMPDATLATLKIQPSEPRDSAVYFCASGSTWDTQYFGPGTRLTVL.

Many counts were recorded for this clonotype. A junction end diverges from the germline sequence, so it may reflect a read error. V gene TRBV5-1 combines with J gene TRBJ2-3; 9 bases fit TRBD2. CDR3 size: 15 residues. From germline, CDR1 is SGHRS and CDR2 YFSETQ. CDR3 in DNA: TGTGCCAGCAGCTTGAGACTAGCGGACACAGATACGCAGTATTTT. Protein product: CASSLRLADTDTQYF.

The V gene is TRBV20-1, the J gene TRBJ2-5; TRBD1 aligns across 9 bases. The CDR3 is 15 amino acids. Trimming cost V 2 bases and J 5 bases; bases outside gene matches: 9. Germline V lookup: CDR1 DFQATT, CDR2 SNEGSKA (reference sequence). CDR3 residues: CSARKDRGGLETQYF. DNA of the CDR3: TGCAGTGCTAGAAAGGACAGGGGAGGTCTCGAGACCCAGTACTTC.

This clonotype was counted ten times or more. This chain joins TRBV27 and TRBJ2-1; the D gene is possibly TRBD1 (5 bases). V lost 5 bases, J lost 0 bases, and 14 bases lay in between. This CDR3 has 16 residues. The V gene's germline CDR1 is MNHEY and CDR2 SMNVEV (reference sequence). The CDR3 loop reads CASSPQGWSSYNEQFF. The DNA for the CDR3 is TGTGCCAGCAGTCCCCAGGGCTGGAGCTCCTACAATGAGCAGTTCTTC.

This clonotype was picked up many times. CDR3 nucleotides: TGCAGCATCTTTAAAGGGAGCACAGATACGCAGTATTTT. The encoded protein is CSIFKGSTDTQYF. This chain joins TRBV20-1 and TRBJ2-3; D is uncertain. The CDR3 has 13 amino acids. Germline lookup yields CDR1 DFQATT and CDR2 SNEGSKA (reference sequence).

This clonotype showed up many times. The chain has TRBV7-8 and TRBJ2-2; 8 bases agree with TRBD2. The CDR3 loop spans 17 amino acids. Trimming took 5 bases from V and 2 from J; bases not matched to a gene: 10. Germline V gene data show CDR1 as SGHVS and CDR2 as FQNEAQ. The DNA for the CDR3 is TGTGCCAGCAGCCTCCATTCGACTAGCGACAACACCGGGGAGCTGTTTTTT. Its translation is CASSLHSTSDNTGELFF.

This clonotype showed up just a few times. V is TRBV28 and J is TRBJ1-2; 7 bases align to TRBD1. The V segment lost 6 bases and the J segment 5 bases; nucleotides outside the gene matches: 6. In germline, CDR1 is MDHEN, CDR2 SYDVKM. The CDR3 sequence is 13 residues long. The CDR3: CASRTSTGYGYTF. As DNA, the CDR3 is TGTGCCAGCAGAACCTCGACAGGGTATGGCTACACCTTC.

The table lists this clonotype with a few counts. The rearrangement joins TRBV20-1 to TRBJ2-1; 8 bases line up with TRBD2. The CDR3 contains 16 residues. Germline CDR1 is DFQATT and CDR2 is SNEGSKA (reference sequence). Trimming removed 6 bases from V and 2 bases from J; junction bases left unmatched: 12. CDR3 nucleotides: TGCAGTGCGACAACGGGGGGGAACGGCGCCTACAATGAGCAGTTCTTC. It yields the protein CSATTGGNGAYNEQFF.

The J gene is TRBJ2-5, the V gene TRBV7-3; 7 bases fit TRBD2. The CDR3 sequence is 16 residues long. V shed 5 bases, J shed 0 bases, and the junction held 9 bases outside the gene matches. CDR1 SGHTA and CDR2 FQGTGA come from the germline V gene. CDR3 sequence: CASSLRAAGYQETQYF. For the CDR3, the DNA is TGTGCCAGCAGCCTTCGGGCAGCGGGGTACCAAGAGACCCAGTACTTC.

The chain couples TRBV11-2 to TRBJ2-5; D unclear. The V and J ends lost 3 bases and 3 bases respectively, with 5 bases between them. CDR1 SGHAT and CDR2 FQNNGV come from the germline V gene. This CDR3 contains 12 residues. The CDR3 DNA sequence: TGTGCCAGCAGCTTTCTGAAAGAGACCCAGTACTTC. It translates to CASSFLKETQYF.

The V gene is TRBV5-1, the J gene TRBJ1-5, with 7 nucleotides matching TRBD1. V was clipped by 5 bases and J by 4 bases; unmatched bases: 3. This CDR3 contains 13 residues. The germline V gene encodes CDR1 SGHRS and CDR2 YFSETQ. This chain's CDR3 is CASRQGSNQPQHF. The DNA of the CDR3 is TGCGCCAGCAGACAGGGGTCTAATCAGCCCCAGCATTTT.

The chain has TRBV7-8 and TRBJ2-5; D unresolved. V was trimmed by 5 bases and J by 0 bases, leaving 10 bases between them. The CDR3 is 14 residues long. Germline CDR1 is SGHVS and CDR2 is FQNEAQ. This CDR3 is CASSRRLNQETQYF. The CDR3 region has the DNA TGTGCCAGCAGCAGAAGACTGAACCAAGAGACCCAGTACTTC. The complete variable domain, with remaining parts taken from reference TRBV7-8 and TRBJ2-5, reads GAGVSQSPRYKVAKRGQDVALRCDPISGHVSLFWYQQALGQGPEFLTYFQNEAQLDKSGLPSDRFFAERPEGSVSTLKIQRTQQEDSAVYLCASSRRLNQETQYFGPGTRLLVL.

J is TRBJ2-1 and V is TRBV20-1, with D possibly TRBD2 on 5 matching bases. The CDR3 spans 14 residues. Germline V gene sequence: CDR1 DFQATT, CDR2 SNEGSKA (reference sequence). V lost 0 bases, J lost 3 bases, and 9 bases lay in between. The CDR3 DNA is TGCAGTGCTAGAGATGGCGCGGGCTACAATGAGCAGTTCTTC. Protein product: CSARDGAGYNEQFF.

The CDR3 coding sequence is TGTGCCAGTAGTTCCCCCCTAATACTGGGGTACAATGAGCAGTTCTTC. It is translated as CASSSPLILGYNEQFF. The J gene is TRBJ2-1, the V gene TRBV19; D remains ambiguous. Germline loops: CDR1 LNHDA, CDR2 SQIVND (reference sequence). Trimming removed 5 bases at V and 4 bases at J, with 18 bases between. The CDR3 covers 16 residues.

The CDR3 DNA follows: TGTGCCAGCAGAAGAACCGGGGACACCTACGAGCAGTACTTC. It specifies CASRRTGDTYEQYF. V gene TRBV6-1 combines with J gene TRBJ2-7, with D perhaps TRBD1 (6 bases). The CDR3 is 14 residues long. Germline V gene lookup returns CDR1 MNHNS and CDR2 SASEGT. V gave up 6 bases and J gave up 2 bases, with 14 bases separating them.

The chain uses TRBV6-5 and TRBJ1-5; D perhaps matches TRBD1 (6 bases). The CDR3 loop spans 15 amino acids. Trimming took off 5 bases at V and 4 bases at J, with 15 bases between the two ends. Germline V gives CDR1 MNHEY, CDR2 SVGAGI. The CDR3 is CASSPTDSPNQPQHF. Here the CDR3 DNA reads TGTGCCAGCAGTCCCACGGACAGCCCAAATCAGCCCCAGCATTTT.

The rearrangement joins TRBV11-2 to TRBJ2-7; D perhaps matches TRBD2 (5 bases). The germline V gene encodes CDR1 SGHAT and CDR2 FQNNGV. The CDR3 extends over 14 amino acids. V was trimmed by 5 bases and J by 3 bases, leaving 14 bases between them. CDR3 sequence: CASSAWTPLYEQYF. In DNA form, the CDR3 reads TGTGCCAGCAGCGCCTGGACTCCCCTCTACGAGCAGTACTTC.

The chain's CDR3 is CASSPVTSGNEQFF. CDR3 in DNA: TGTGCCAGCAGCCCCGTTACTAGCGGCAATGAGCAGTTCTTC. V gene TRBV3-1 combines with J gene TRBJ2-1, with 8 bases lining up with TRBD2. The CDR3 extends over 14 amino acids. V shed 4 bases and J 6 bases; nucleotides not matched to a gene: 5. Germline CDR1 reads LGHDT; CDR2 reads YNNKEL (reference sequence).

This clonotype was seen more than once but under ten times. The genes are TRBV5-4 and TRBJ2-1; D unclear. The ends were cut back, 0 bases at V and 5 bases at J, with 9 bases in the middle. The germline gives CDR1 SGHNT, CDR2 YYREEE (reference sequence). The CDR3 length is 14 residues. CDR3 bases: TGTGCCAGCAGCTTGGTTCCGGACGACAATGAGCAGTTCTTC. Encoded protein: CASSLVPDDNEQFF.

This chain links TRBV18 with TRBJ2-2; D not resolved. CDR3 length: 12 residues. Trimming removed 4 bases at V and 8 bases at J, with 8 bases between. In germline, CDR1 is KGHSH, CDR2 LQKENI. In nucleotides, the CDR3 is TGTGCCAGCTCACTTAAGCCGGGGGAGCTGTTTTTT. This encodes CASSLKPGELFF.

There are a few counts of this clonotype. V and J are TRBV11-2 and TRBJ1-2; D not certain. CDR1 is SGHAT, CDR2 FQNNGV, per germline. The CDR3 is 13 amino acids. V dropped 0 bases and J dropped 7 bases, with 9 bases sitting between them. The CDR3 sequence: CASSLDFPSGYTF. The CDR3 bases are TGTGCCAGCAGCTTAGATTTCCCCTCTGGCTACACCTTC.

This clonotype was counted only a few times. The chain carries TRBV12-3 or TRBV12-4 and TRBJ1-4; D gene unclear. V was trimmed by 6 bases and J by 2 bases, leaving 10 bases between them. The CDR3 contains 14 residues. DNA of the CDR3: TGTGCCAGCAGCAAACAGTTGACTAATGAAAAACTGTTTTTT. Translation gives CASSKQLTNEKLFF.

This chain joins TRBV2 and TRBJ2-1, with 10 nucleotides matching TRBD2. With V trimmed by 6 bases and J by 3 bases, 5 bases remained unmatched. This CDR3 is built from 15 residues. The germline V gene has CDR1 SNHLY and CDR2 FYNNEI. DNA for the CDR3: TGTGCCAGCAGGCACCCTAGCGGGAGCTACAATGAGCAGTTCTTC. Its translation: CASRHPSGSYNEQFF. The whole variable domain, remainder taken from reference TRBV2 and TRBJ2-1, is EPEVTQTPSHQVTQMGQEVILRCVPISNHLYFYWYRQILGQKVEFLVSFYNNEISEKSEIFDDQFSVERPDGSNFTLKIRSTKLEDSAMYFCASRHPSGSYNEQFFGPGTRLTVL.